This T cell receptor beta chain was sequenced for a study of T cells in Graves' hyperthyroidism and ophthalmopathy. There were TCR beta CDR3 regions amplified from RNA transcripts. Using the HTBI primer set, a first-round RT-PCR was run on the TCR CDR3. Each CDR3 protein is one row after TCRdb ran MiXCR on the multiplex PCR reads. The repertoire holds about 560,000 distinct CDR3 sequences, with approximately 16% as singletons. After removal of 2 bases from V and 3 bases from J, the junction contained 4 bases not matched to a gene. CDR1 and CDR2 from the germline V gene are MNHEY and SVGEGT. The CDR3 sequence is 15 residues long.

The chain has TRBV6-2 or TRBV6-3 and TRBJ2-1; 7 bases line up with TRBD2. This TCR came from a woman aged 18-29 years with Graves' hyperthyroidism. The sequenced sample consisted of blood. Written as DNA, the CDR3 is TGTGCCAGCAGTTACAGGGCTAGCGGCTACAATGAGCAGTTCTTC. Its protein is CASSYRASGYNEQFF.